Listed below are T cell receptor beta chains from one sample, sequenced in a study of shared clonotypes between healthy human individuals. Only in-frame clones appear in the TCRdb table, and some are missing; sequencing was by immunoSEQ multiplex PCR. The data show 450,000 to 600,000 clones, with around 80% seen just once and approximately 12% held by the top ten. Sequenced input: PBMCs. The receptors here all came from a woman aged 40 to 55 in good health. Some clones in this sample may be carry-over from other donors' samples. Each CDR3 is given with its conserved first and last residue. D genes are given only for firm matches. For some rows the clone size is stated as once, few or many, or as a class when expanded; others skip it.

V	D	size	J	CDR3	DNA
TRBV21-1	NA	NA	TRBJ1-5	CASSSRPGTEPTYGQPQHF	TGTGCCAGCAGCTCCCGTCCCGGGACTGAGCCAACTTACGGGCAGCCCCAGCATTTT
TRBV19	TRBD1	NA	TRBJ1-5	CASSTPGGGDNQPQHF	TGTGCCAGTAGTACCCCAGGGGGGGGCGACAATCAGCCCCAGCATTTT
TRBV28	NA	NA	TRBJ1-1	CASSLRGVGGGAFF	TGTGCCAGCAGTTTAAGGGGTGTTGGGGGGGGAGCTTTCTTT
TRBV19	TRBD2	NA	TRBJ2-7	CASRGGLADYEQYF	TGTGCCAGTAGAGGGGGACTAGCGGACTACGAGCAGTACTTC
TRBV7-9	TRBD2	NA	TRBJ2-1	CASSLGLAGGYNEQFF	TGTGCCAGCAGCCTTGGACTAGCGGGAGGATACAATGAGCAGTTCTTC
TRBV28	NA	NA	TRBJ2-3	CASSPGTRTDTQYF	TGTGCCAGCAGCCCGGGAACGCGCACAGATACGCAGTATTTT
TRBV9	NA	NA	TRBJ1-5	CASSVGGSNQPQHF	TGTGCCAGCAGCGTCGGTGGTAGCAATCAGCCCCAGCATTTT
TRBV28	TRBD1	NA	TRBJ2-7	CASSLDRGTYEQYF	TGTGCCAGCAGTTTGGACAGGGGGACCTACGAGCAGTACTTC
TRBV7-2	NA	few	TRBJ2-1	CASSLRSNNEQFF	TGTGCCAGCAGCTTAAGGTCTAACAATGAGCAGTTCTTC
TRBV25-1	TRBD2	few	TRBJ2-1	CASSDRTGGPRSYEQFF	TGTGCCAGCAGTGACAGGACGGGAGGGCCCCGTAGCTATGAGCAGTTCTTC
TRBV28	TRBD1	NA	TRBJ2-7	CASSLGQGTTYEQYF	TGTGCCAGCAGTTTGGGACAGGGGACCACCTACGAGCAGTACTTC
TRBV19	NA	NA	TRBJ2-3	CASSVRAFTDTQYF	TGTGCCAGTAGTGTCAGGGCCTTCACAGATACGCAGTATTTT
TRBV30	NA	NA	TRBJ2-6	CAWSVTSIRSFYGANVLTF	TGTGCCTGGAGTGTCACTAGCATCAGGAGTTTTTATGGGGCCAACGTCCTGACTTTC
TRBV7-3	NA	NA	TRBJ1-1	CASRGVNTEAFF	TGTGCCAGCAGGGGCGTGAACACTGAAGCTTTCTTT
TRBV5-1	TRBD1	NA	TRBJ1-2	CASSSLPNRGYGYTF	TGCGCCAGCAGCTCTCTACCAAACAGGGGCTATGGCTACACCTTC
TRBV14	NA	NA	TRBJ2-2	CASSQVWGPGELFF	TGTGCCAGCAGCCAAGTGTGGGGGCCCGGGGAGCTGTTTTTT
TRBV10-3	NA	few	TRBJ1-1	CAIRDSYSNTEAFF	TGTGCCATCAGGGACAGCTATTCGAACACTGAAGCTTTCTTT
TRBV6-6	NA	NA	TRBJ1-1	CASSSRGTEAFF	TGTGCCAGCAGTTCCCGGGGGACTGAAGCTTTCTTT
TRBV4-3	TRBD2	NA	TRBJ2-2	CASSPRTSLNTGELFF	TGCGCCAGCAGCCCTCGGACTAGCTTGAACACCGGGGAGCTGTTTTTT
TRBV5-5	TRBD1	NA	TRBJ1-2	CASSLDRGLYYGYTF	TGTGCCAGCAGCCTTGACAGGGGCTTATACTATGGCTACACCTTC
TRBV15	NA	NA	TRBJ2-2	CATSGTTGELFF	TGTGCCACCAGCGGTACTACCGGGGAGCTGTTTTTT
TRBV28	NA	NA	TRBJ2-3	CASSFRGHGTDTQYF	TGTGCCAGCAGTTTTCGGGGACATGGCACAGATACGCAGTATTTT
TRBV10-3	NA	NA	TRBJ2-7	CAISDLAYEQYF	TGTGCCATCAGTGATTTAGCTTACGAGCAGTACTTC
TRBV29-1	NA	NA	TRBJ2-3	CSGEEQVTDTQYF	TGCAGCGGTGAGGAGCAGGTCACAGATACGCAGTATTTT
TRBV6-5	TRBD2	NA	TRBJ2-5	CASSSPSGRRMETQYF	TGTGCCAGCAGTTCTCCTAGCGGGAGAAGAATGGAGACCCAGTACTTC
TRBV7-3	TRBD2	NA	TRBJ2-2	CASSAAPPWVAGGLGELFF	TGTGCCAGCAGCGCCGCACCCCCGTGGGTCGCGGGAGGGCTCGGGGAGCTGTTTTTT
TRBV27	NA	NA	TRBJ1-3	CASSLSGRTAGNTIYF	TGTGCCAGCAGTTTATCAGGGCGGACAGCCGGAAACACCATATATTTT
TRBV9	TRBD1	few	TRBJ1-2	CASSVDRGYGYTF	TGTGCCAGCAGCGTAGACAGGGGCTATGGCTACACCTTC
TRBV11-2	TRBD2	NA	TRBJ2-3	CASSLTSGSFTDTQYF	TGTGCCAGCAGCTTAACTAGCGGATCATTCACAGATACGCAGTATTTT
TRBV6-6	NA	NA	TRBJ2-6	CASSYPPGVGANVLTF	TGTGCCAGCAGTTACCCCCCAGGGGTAGGGGCCAACGTCCTGACTTTC
TRBV9	NA	NA	TRBJ2-1	CASSPKMQGQFTNNEQFF	TGTGCCAGCAGCCCAAAAATGCAGGGCCAATTTACCAACAATGAGCAGTTCTTC
TRBV18	TRBD2	NA	TRBJ2-1	CASSPGLAGGLGNEQFF	TGTGCCAGCTCACCGGGACTAGCGGGAGGGTTAGGCAATGAGCAGTTCTTC
TRBV28	NA	NA	TRBJ1-3	CASSRTVNLGSGNTIYF	TGTGCCAGCAGCCGGACTGTTAACCTGGGCTCTGGAAACACCATATATTTT
TRBV6-4	TRBD2	NA	TRBJ2-1	CASSGGLAGGDEQFF	TGTGCCAGCAGTGGGGGACTAGCGGGAGGTGATGAGCAGTTCTTC
TRBV5-1	NA	NA	TRBJ2-3	CASSLEGGADTQYF	TGCGCCAGCAGCTTGGAGGGTGGGGCAGATACGCAGTATTTT
TRBV6-1	NA	NA	TRBJ1-5	CASSARGDQPQHF	TGTGCCAGCAGTGCACGGGGTGATCAGCCCCAGCATTTT
TRBV7-3	NA	NA	TRBJ1-5	CASSLAPDQPQHF	TGTGCCAGCAGCTTAGCGCCAGATCAGCCCCAGCATTTT
TRBV29-1	TRBD1	few	TRBJ2-7	CSVLDRGVSYEQYF	TGCAGCGTCCTGGACAGGGGGGTATCCTACGAGCAGTACTTC
TRBV5-4	NA	NA	TRBJ2-2	CASSLGARANTGELFF	TGTGCCAGCAGCTTGGGGGCAAGGGCGAACACCGGGGAGCTGTTTTTT
TRBV7-3	NA	few	TRBJ2-3	CASSLGSATDTQYF	TGTGCCAGCAGCCTGGGATCGGCCACAGATACGCAGTATTTT
TRBV7-9	TRBD1	NA	TRBJ2-1	CASSPNFGTAYNEQFF	TGTGCCAGCAGCCCGAACTTCGGGACAGCATACAATGAGCAGTTCTTC
TRBV5-6	TRBD2	few	TRBJ2-7	CASSSGTSGREQYF	TGTGCCAGCAGCTCAGGGACTAGCGGGAGGGAGCAGTACTTC